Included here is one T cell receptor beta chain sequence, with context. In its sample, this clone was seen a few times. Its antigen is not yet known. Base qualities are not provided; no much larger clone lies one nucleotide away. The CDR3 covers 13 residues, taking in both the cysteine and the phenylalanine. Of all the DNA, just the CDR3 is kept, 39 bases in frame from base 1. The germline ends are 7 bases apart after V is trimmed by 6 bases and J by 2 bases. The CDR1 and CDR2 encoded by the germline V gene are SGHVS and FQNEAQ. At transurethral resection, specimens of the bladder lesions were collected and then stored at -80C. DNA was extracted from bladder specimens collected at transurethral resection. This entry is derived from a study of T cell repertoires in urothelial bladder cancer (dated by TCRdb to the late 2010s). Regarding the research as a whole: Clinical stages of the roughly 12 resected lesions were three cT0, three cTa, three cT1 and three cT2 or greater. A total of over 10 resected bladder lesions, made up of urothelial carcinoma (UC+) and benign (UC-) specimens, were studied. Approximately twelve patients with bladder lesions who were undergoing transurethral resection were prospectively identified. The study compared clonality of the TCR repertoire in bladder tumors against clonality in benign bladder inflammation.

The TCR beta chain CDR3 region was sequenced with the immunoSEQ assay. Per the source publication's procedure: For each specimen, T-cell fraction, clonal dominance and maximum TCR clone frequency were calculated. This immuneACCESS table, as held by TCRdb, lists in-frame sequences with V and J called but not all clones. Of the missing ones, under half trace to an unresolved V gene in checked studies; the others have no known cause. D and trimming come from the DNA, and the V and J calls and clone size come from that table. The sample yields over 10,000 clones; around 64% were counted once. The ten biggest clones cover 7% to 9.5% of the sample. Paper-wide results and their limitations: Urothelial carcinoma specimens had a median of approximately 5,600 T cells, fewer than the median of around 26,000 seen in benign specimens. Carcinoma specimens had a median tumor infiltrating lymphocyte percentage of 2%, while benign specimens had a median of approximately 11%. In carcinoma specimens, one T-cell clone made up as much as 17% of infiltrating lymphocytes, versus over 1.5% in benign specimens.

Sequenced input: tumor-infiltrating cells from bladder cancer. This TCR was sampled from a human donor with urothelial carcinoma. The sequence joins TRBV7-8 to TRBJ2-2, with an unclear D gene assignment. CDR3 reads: CASRDGNTGELFF. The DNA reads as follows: TGTGCCAGCAGGGACGGAAACACCGGGGAGCTGTTTTTT.